This T cell receptor beta chain is from a study of shared clonotypes between healthy human individuals. Study outcomes and limitations: Clonotype sharing among donors, it was expected, would be affected by sequencing depth.

CD8 memory comprised CD45RO+ plus CCR7-negative CD45RA+ TemRA cells. The authors' processing: Filtering differed since immunoSEQ provided only junctions, with no quality scores. The table came from immunoSEQ multiplex PCR; TCRdb's copy has only in-frame clones and leaves some out. D and trimming were read from the DNA, whereas the V and J calls and clone size are those reported in that table. This table holds 110,000 or so clones, around 71% found once. The germline V gene encodes CDR1 SGHAT and CDR2 FQNNGV. The V gene lost 1 base and the J gene lost 2 bases, with 10 bases spanning the gap. The CDR3 runs to 15 residues. As concerns this clone: Its antigen is not known.

The chain carries TRBV11-2 and TRBJ2-3; D not certain. Sample: memory CD8+ T cells sorted from blood. Subset in this sample: CD45RO+ cells pooled with CCR7-negative TemRA cells. The receptor was derived from a woman aged 30 to 39 in good health. CDR3 sequence (DNA): TGTGCCAGCAGCTTAGGTCACCAGCTCACAGATACGCAGTATTTT. Its translation: CASSLGHQLTDTQYF.